This record looks at one T cell receptor beta chain sequence and its context. Resolution of symptoms, clearance, or two negative PCRs was present in recovered Cohort 3 donors. The data belong to a study of blood T cell repertoires in COVID-19. Original processing methods: Amplifying reference gene primers gave estimates of nucleated cell counts. Assay used: immunoSEQ multiplex PCR; TCRdb lists only in-frame clones, some missing. Clone size and V and J calls were adopted from that table, with D and trimming inferred from the DNA. Among over 150,000 clones listed, about 81% were seen once. The CDR3 spans 14 residues. Germline V gene lookup returns CDR1 MNHEY and CDR2 SVGAGI. The V gene lost 7 bases and the J gene lost 1 base, with 14 bases spanning the gap.

Sequenced: PBMCs or T cells enriched from blood (not recorded which). This chain links TRBV6-5 with TRBJ2-7; TRBD1 might be the D (5 bases). The clonotype comes from a woman in her 30s who had recovered from COVID-19. CDR3 nucleotides: TGTGCCAGCAATTCAGGGTTCGCTTCCTACGAGCAGTACTTC. The encoded protein is CASNSGFASYEQYF.